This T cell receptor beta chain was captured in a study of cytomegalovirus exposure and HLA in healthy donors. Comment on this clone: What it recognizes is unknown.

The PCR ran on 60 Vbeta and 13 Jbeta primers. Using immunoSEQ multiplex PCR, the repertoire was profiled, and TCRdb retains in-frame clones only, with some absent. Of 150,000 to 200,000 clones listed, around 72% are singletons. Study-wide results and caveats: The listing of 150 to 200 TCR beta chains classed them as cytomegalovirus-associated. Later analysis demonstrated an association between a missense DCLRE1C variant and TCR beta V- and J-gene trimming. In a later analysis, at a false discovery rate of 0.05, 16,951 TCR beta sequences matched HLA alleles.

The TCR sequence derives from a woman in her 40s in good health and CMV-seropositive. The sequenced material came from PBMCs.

The CDR3 DNA reads as TGTGCCAGCAGAGAACTCCAGGGGCTCAATGAGCAGTTCTTC. It yields the protein CASRELQGLNEQFF. The rearrangement links TRBV7-8 to TRBJ2-1; the D gene is possibly TRBD1 (6 bases). Germline V lookup: CDR1 SGHVS, CDR2 FQNEAQ. Trimming left V 6 bases short and J 6 bases short, with 15 bases between. The CDR3 has 14 amino acids.